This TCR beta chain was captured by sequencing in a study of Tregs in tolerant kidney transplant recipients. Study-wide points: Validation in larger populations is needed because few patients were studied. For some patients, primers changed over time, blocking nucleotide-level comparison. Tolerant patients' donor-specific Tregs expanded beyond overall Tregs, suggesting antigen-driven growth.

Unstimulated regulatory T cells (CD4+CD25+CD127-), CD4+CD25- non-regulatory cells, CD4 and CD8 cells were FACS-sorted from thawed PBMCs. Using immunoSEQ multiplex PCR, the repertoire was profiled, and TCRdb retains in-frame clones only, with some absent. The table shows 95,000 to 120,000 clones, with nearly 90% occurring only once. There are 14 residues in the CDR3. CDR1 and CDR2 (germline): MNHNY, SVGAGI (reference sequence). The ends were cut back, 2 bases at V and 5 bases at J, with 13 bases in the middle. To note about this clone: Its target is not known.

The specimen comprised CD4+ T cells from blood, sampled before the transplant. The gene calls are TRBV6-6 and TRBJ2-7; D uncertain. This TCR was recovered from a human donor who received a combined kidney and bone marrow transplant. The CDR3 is CASSYGGPGDEQYF. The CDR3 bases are TGTGCCAGCAGTTACGGCGGCCCCGGAGACGAGCAGTACTTC.